This T cell receptor beta chain was sequenced during a study of human T cells and chemical hapten exposure. Study-level background: Small differences in pooled library volume mainly drove the variation in TCR yields per sample.

This CDR3 spans 15 amino acids. Germline V CDR1 and CDR2: SQVTM, ANQGSEA. V was shortened by 0 bases and J by 3 bases, with 15 bases between the two germline ends. Concerning this clonotype: Antigen unknown.

Library preparation tagged each individual cDNA molecule with a unique molecular identifier. Original handling: Samples had a median of 95,638 TCRs, ranging roughly 20,000 to 690,600. MiXCR, run by TCRdb on the 5' RACE reads, gives a single entry per CDR3 protein. TCRdb, rather than the study authors, made the V and J calls. The data contain tens of thousands of distinct CDR3 sequences, about 7.7% of them singletons. The study extracted total RNA from unfractionated whole blood. General study results and limits: DPC sensitization did not alter TCRs above 1 in 1000 frequency.

This receptor was taken from a male donor in good health. The chain joins TRBV29-1 to TRBJ2-7; D not resolved. The CDR3 bases are TGCAGCGTTGAAGAAGTCAGGATGGGAAGCTACGAGCAGTACTTC. Translating gives CSVEEVRMGSYEQYF.